Below are 32 T cell receptor beta chains sequenced from a single sample in a study of shared clonotypes between healthy human individuals. Using immunoSEQ multiplex PCR, the repertoire was profiled, and TCRdb retains in-frame clones only, with some absent. In the table there are fewer than 700,000 clones, approximately 95% of which are singletons. Naive CD8 cells lacked CD45RO and underwent positive selection for CCR7, leaving out terminally differentiated effector memory CD45RA+ cells. Input material: naive CD8+ T cells sorted from blood. The receptor set was obtained from a woman in her 30s in good health.

This chain links TRBV7-6 with TRBJ1-3; 10 bases match TRBD1. V shed 0 bases, J shed 2 bases, and the junction held 4 bases outside the gene matches. The CDR3 contains 17 residues. CDR1 SGHVS and CDR2 FNYEAQ come from the germline V gene. The CDR3 DNA reads TGTGCCAGCAGCTTAGCCTTTGACAGGGGGCCTGGAAACACCATATATTTT. This sequence encodes CASSLAFDRGPGNTIYF.

The V call is TRBV9, the J call TRBJ2-3, with 7 positions matching TRBD2. From germline, CDR1 is SGDLS and CDR2 YYNGEE. The CDR3 length is 14 residues. Losses at the gene ends were 4 bases for V and 6 bases for J; bases not matched to a gene: 8. For the CDR3, the DNA is TGTGCCAGCAGCCCACCGGGGGGATCGGATACGCAGTATTTT. Amino acid sequence: CASSPPGGSDTQYF.

The CDR3 loop is CAWSTGETNEKLFF. The CDR3 region has the DNA TGTGCCTGGTCAACTGGGGAGACTAATGAAAAACTGTTTTTT. This rearrangement joins TRBV30 to TRBJ1-4, with D unresolved. The germline CDR1 and CDR2 sequences are GTSNPN and SVGIG (reference sequence). V lost 5 bases and J 2 bases, leaving 12 bases between the germline ends. CDR3 length: 14 residues.

The CDR3 DNA follows: TGTGCCAGCAGCCCCGGGGGGGGCGACACTGAAGCTTTCTTT. This gives the protein CASSPGGGDTEAFF. This rearrangement joins TRBV5-4 to TRBJ1-1; TRBD1 is a possible D gene (6 bases). The CDR3 loop spans 14 amino acids. Germline CDR1 SGHNT, CDR2 YYREEE (reference sequence). Trimming removed 4 bases from V and 3 bases from J, with 13 bases in between.

CDR3 nucleotides: TGTGCCAGTGATGACAGCCAAAATCAGCCCCAGCATTTT. This sequence encodes CASDDSQNQPQHF. The V and J genes are TRBV19 and TRBJ1-5, with a weak D call TRBD1 (5 bases). Germline V CDR1 and CDR2: LNHDA, SQIVND (reference sequence). The V gene lost 8 bases and the J gene lost 4 bases, with 12 bases spanning the gap. The CDR3 contains 13 residues.

This CDR3 is CASSGGKFDNEQFF. CDR3 DNA sequence: TGCGCCAGCAGTGGGGGAAAATTTGACAATGAGCAGTTCTTC. The V and J genes are TRBV10-1 and TRBJ2-1; unclear D gene. Per the germline V gene, CDR1 is WNHNN and CDR2 is SYGVQD (reference sequence). The CDR3 length is 14 residues. V was clipped by 4 bases and J by 5 bases, with 12 bases between them.

V usage is TRBV13 and J usage is TRBJ2-5, with TRBD2 matching 8 bases. Germline CDR1 and CDR2: PRHDT and FYEKMQ (reference sequence). The V gene end was trimmed by 8 bases and the J gene end by 1 base; junction bases not matched to a gene: 9. There are 15 residues in the CDR3. As DNA, the CDR3 is TGTGCCAGCCGGAGAAGCGGGAGTCGCCAAGAGACCCAGTACTTC. This sequence encodes CASRRSGSRQETQYF.

The chain carries TRBV27 and TRBJ2-5; 7 nucleotides line up with TRBD1. CDR1 is MNHEY, CDR2 SMNVEV, per germline (reference sequence). CDR3 size: 15 residues. The V gene end was trimmed by 5 bases and the J gene end by 3 bases; junction bases not matched to a gene: 9. Written as DNA, the CDR3 is TGTGCCAGCAGTCGACGCTTTGGGACAGAAGAGACCCAGTACTTC. Translation gives CASSRRFGTEETQYF.

This chain links TRBV11-2 with TRBJ2-7; tentatively, D is TRBD1 (5 bases). Germline V gene data show CDR1 as SGHAT and CDR2 as FQNNGV. V gave up 3 bases and J gave up 5 bases, with 17 bases separating them. The CDR3 covers 15 residues. The CDR3 coding sequence is TGTGCCAGCAGCTTCGGGTCCAGGGTAGGTCACGAGCAGTACTTC. This gives the protein CASSFGSRVGHEQYF.

V is TRBV2 and J is TRBJ2-3, with 11 bases aligning to TRBD2. The CDR3 sequence is 15 residues long. Germline values: CDR1 SNHLY, CDR2 FYNNEI. The junction had 2 bases not matched to a gene; V was cut back by 2 bases and J by 4 bases. CDR3 nucleotides: TGTGCCAGCAGTGAACTAGCGGGAGGCCCAGATACGCAGTATTTT. Translating it yields CASSELAGGPDTQYF.

The DNA for the CDR3 is TGTGCCAGCAGCCACCCTATCGGGCAACCGAACACTGAAGCTTTCTTT. This translates into CASSHPIGQPNTEAFF. This chain uses TRBV4-2 with TRBJ1-1; D call uncertain. This CDR3 is built from 16 residues. V was pared by 3 bases and J by 1 base, with 15 bases between. Per the germline V gene, CDR1 is LGHNA and CDR2 is YNFKEQ.

This chain connects TRBV19 to TRBJ2-7; a weak D match, TRBD2 (5 bases). Per the germline V gene, CDR1 is LNHDA and CDR2 is SQIVND (reference sequence). V shed 6 bases and J shed 4 bases, with 16 bases lying between them. The length of the CDR3 is 14 residues. CDR3 in DNA: TGTGCCAGTAGGTTAGACGGGGAGAGTTACGAGCAGTACTTC. Translation gives CASRLDGESYEQYF.

This CDR3 reads CASSAGQGRNEQFF. CDR3 DNA: TGTGCCAGCTCCGCGGGACAGGGGAGGAATGAGCAGTTCTTC. The rearrangement joins TRBV18 to TRBJ2-1; 10 nucleotides match TRBD1. Germline V gene lookup returns CDR1 KGHSH and CDR2 LQKENI. This CDR3 contains 14 residues. V lost 6 bases, J lost 7 bases, and 6 bases stayed unmatched.

The CDR3 loop reads CASRDLGQGYFDTQYF. The CDR3 DNA reads as TGTGCCAGCAGGGATCTGGGACAGGGCTATTTTGATACGCAGTATTTT. This chain uses TRBV28 with TRBJ2-3; 9 bases line up with TRBD1. Germline CDR1 and CDR2: MDHEN and SYDVKM. This CDR3 is 16 amino acids long. J gave up 6 bases and V 6 bases, and 13 bases lay outside the gene matches.

This chain uses TRBV21-1 with TRBJ2-7; the tabulated D call, TRBD2, remains unverified against the DNA. TRBV21-1 is recorded as a pseudogene. This CDR3 region has 18 residues. The CDR3 DNA sequence: TGTGCCAGCAGCAAAAAGGGACTAGCGGGAAGGTTTGGCGACGAGCAGTACTTC. Its translation: CASSKKGLAGRFGDEQYF.

The chain combines TRBV9 with TRBJ2-7, with 12 nucleotides matching TRBD2. Germline assignment: CDR1 SGDLS and CDR2 YYNGEE. The CDR3 loop spans 15 amino acids. The V and J ends lost 4 bases and 5 bases, in that order; junction bases with no gene match: 7. Here the CDR3 DNA reads TGTGCCAGCAGCTCCACGGGACTAGCGGGCGACGAGCAGTACTTC. Translated, it gives CASSSTGLAGDEQYF.

V and J are TRBV29-1 and TRBJ1-4, with 8 bases fitting TRBD1. This CDR3 has 15 residues. The V and J ends lost 4 bases and 5 bases, in that order; junction bases with no gene match: 9. Germline V lookup: CDR1 SQVTM, CDR2 ANQGSEA. CDR3 in amino acids: CSVAGSGQANEKLFF. The CDR3 DNA reads as TGCAGCGTTGCGGGTTCGGGACAGGCAAATGAAAAACTGTTTTTT.

This clone occurred a few times. The sample carries other DNA sequences with the same CDR3. CDR3 nucleotide sequence: TGCGCCAGCAGCTTGGGCTACGAGCAGTACTTC. This translates into CASSLGYEQYF. The gene calls are TRBV5-1 and TRBJ2-7; D gene ambiguous. Germline V gives CDR1 SGHRS, CDR2 YFSETQ. The CDR3 has 11 amino acids. V was cut by 0 bases and J by 3 bases, with 1 base left in between.

The genes are TRBV2 and TRBJ1-5; maybe TRBD1 (5 bases). Trimming shortened V by 8 bases and J by 4 bases, and 18 bases separated the two germline ends. This CDR3 has 15 amino acids. Germline lookup yields CDR1 SNHLY and CDR2 FYNNEI. The CDR3 region is CASRAEQGPNQPQHF. The CDR3, as DNA: TGTGCCAGCCGCGCGGAGCAGGGACCAAATCAGCCCCAGCATTTT.

The rearrangement joins TRBV27 to TRBJ2-5; a possible D gene is TRBD1 (5 bases). The last part of the DNA fits TRBJ2-7 better; the J call may be wrong. The CDR3 runs to 13 residues. Germline V gene sequence: CDR1 MNHEY, CDR2 SMNVEV (reference sequence). CDR3 region: CASSLLGDGEQYF. The CDR3 DNA reads as TGTGCCAGCAGTTTATTAGGGGATGGCGAGCAGTACTTC.

CDR3 in amino acids: CASSIGTVGYGYTF. The CDR3 region has the DNA TGTGCCAGTAGTATAGGGACGGTCGGCTATGGCTACACCTTC. The chain couples TRBV19 to TRBJ1-2; D not certain. The CDR3 is 14 amino acids. CDR1 is LNHDA and CDR2 is SQIVND in the germline V gene (reference sequence). Deletions cut 1 base from V and 4 bases from J, with 10 bases between.

V is TRBV4-1 and J is TRBJ2-7, with 7 bases fitting TRBD1. The CDR3 is made up of 17 amino acids. The V segment lost 2 bases and the J segment 3 bases; nucleotides outside the gene matches: 13. Germline V gene lookup returns CDR1 MGHRA and CDR2 YSYEKL. The CDR3 is CASSQWTGPKVRYEQYF. The CDR3 nucleotides read TGCGCCAGCAGCCAATGGACAGGCCCCAAGGTCCGCTACGAGCAGTACTTC.

The chain employs TRBV27 and TRBJ2-7, with TRBD1 matching over 8 bases. J gave up 6 bases and V 4 bases, and 14 bases lay outside the gene matches. Germline V gene lookup returns CDR1 MNHEY and CDR2 SMNVEV (reference sequence). The CDR3 spans 16 residues. CDR3 sequence: CASSSPSRDRSSEQYF. The CDR3 DNA follows: TGTGCCAGCAGTTCCCCTTCGAGGGACAGGAGTAGCGAGCAGTACTTC.

This chain connects TRBV2 to TRBJ2-5, with D possibly matching TRBD1 (5 bases). Germline values: CDR1 SNHLY, CDR2 FYNNEI. V dropped 3 bases and J dropped 5 bases, with 13 bases sitting between them. This CDR3 spans 14 amino acids. The DNA for the CDR3 is TGTGCCAGCAGTGAGTTGGGGCGCATGGAGACCCAGTACTTC. Protein: CASSELGRMETQYF.

This clone has a single count. J is TRBJ2-3 and V is TRBV28; 8 bases align to TRBD2. This CDR3 has 19 residues. After removal of 5 bases from V and 0 bases from J, the junction contained 16 bases not matched to a gene. CDR1 is MDHEN and CDR2 is SYDVKM in the germline V gene. As DNA, the CDR3 is TGTGCCAGCAGTCGGACAAAGCTGACTAGCGCAACTAGCACAGATACGCAGTATTTT. It specifies CASSRTKLTSATSTDTQYF.

To note about this clone: The sample contains more than one DNA sequence encoding this CDR3. This chain joins TRBV27 and TRBJ2-7; 10 positions match TRBD2. Trimming took 1 base from V and 5 from J; bases not matched to a gene: 5. The CDR3 sequence is 15 residues long. The germline CDR1 and CDR2 sequences are MNHEY and SMNVEV (reference sequence). CDR3 DNA: TGTGCCAGCAGTTTATTAGCTAGCGGGAGTCACGAGCAGTACTTC. Translated, it gives CASSLLASGSHEQYF.

This rearrangement joins TRBV2 to TRBJ2-3; 7 bases are shared with TRBD2. Germline V gene lookup returns CDR1 SNHLY and CDR2 FYNNEI. The V segment lost 4 bases and the J segment 3 bases; nucleotides outside the gene matches: 4. This CDR3 contains 14 residues. This chain's CDR3 is CASSAPGRTDTQYF. The CDR3 DNA reads TGTGCCAGCAGTGCCCCCGGGAGGACAGATACGCAGTATTTT.

The CDR3 loop reads CSSLSGASTDTQYF. CDR3 DNA sequence: TGCAGCTCTCTTAGCGGAGCTAGCACAGATACGCAGTATTTT. The chain is built from TRBV29-1 and TRBJ2-3; TRBD2 might be the D (6 bases). Trimming took off 8 bases at V and 0 bases at J, with 15 bases between the two ends. Germline values: CDR1 SQVTM, CDR2 ANQGSEA. CDR3 length: 14 amino acids.

The V gene is TRBV10-2, the J gene TRBJ2-7; 7 bases map to TRBD2. CDR3 size: 13 residues. J gave up 2 bases and V 3 bases, and 1 base lay outside the gene matches. CDR1 and CDR2 from the germline V gene are WSHSY and SAAADI. The CDR3 region has the DNA TGCGCCAGCAGTGAAGGACTAGCCTACGAGCAGTACTTC. Translation gives CASSEGLAYEQYF.

The gene calls are TRBV27 and TRBJ2-1; the D gene is possibly TRBD2 (6 bases). V was shortened by 3 bases and J by 4 bases, with 10 bases between the two germline ends. Germline V gene lookup returns CDR1 MNHEY and CDR2 SMNVEV (reference sequence). CDR3 length: 14 residues. The CDR3 protein is CASSLSSAYNEQFF. The CDR3 coding sequence is TGTGCCAGCAGTTTGTCTAGCGCGTACAATGAGCAGTTCTTC.

Note on this clone: Other DNA variants within this sample encode the same CDR3. The gene calls are TRBV25-1 and TRBJ1-2; TRBD1 matches at 7 bases. The CDR3 contains 13 residues. With 3 bases clipped from V and 4 bases from J, the junction kept 2 bases outside the gene matches. Germline V gene sequence: CDR1 MGHDK, CDR2 SYGVNS. The CDR3 bases are TGTGCCAGCAGTGAGGGACAGATCTATGGCTACACCTTC. Translating gives CASSEGQIYGYTF.

The rearrangement uses TRBV7-3 and TRBJ1-1; D not resolved. Trimming left V 4 bases short and J 4 bases short, with 7 bases between. The CDR3 covers 12 residues. Germline assignment: CDR1 SGHTA and CDR2 FQGTGA. CDR3: CASSYDGTEAFF. The CDR3 DNA reads as TGTGCCAGCAGCTACGATGGCACTGAAGCTTTCTTT.